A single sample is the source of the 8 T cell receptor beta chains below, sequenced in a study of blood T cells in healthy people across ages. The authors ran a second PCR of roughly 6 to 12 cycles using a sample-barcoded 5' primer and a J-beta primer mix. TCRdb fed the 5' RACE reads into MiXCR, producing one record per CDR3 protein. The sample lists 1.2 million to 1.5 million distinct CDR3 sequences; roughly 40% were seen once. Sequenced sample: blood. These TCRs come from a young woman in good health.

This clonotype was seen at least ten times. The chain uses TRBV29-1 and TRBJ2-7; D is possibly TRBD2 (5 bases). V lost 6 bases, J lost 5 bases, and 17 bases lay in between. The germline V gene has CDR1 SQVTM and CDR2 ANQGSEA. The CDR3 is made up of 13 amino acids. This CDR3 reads CSVDKGGFDEQYF. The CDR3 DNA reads TGCAGCGTGGATAAGGGCGGGTTCGACGAGCAGTACTTC.

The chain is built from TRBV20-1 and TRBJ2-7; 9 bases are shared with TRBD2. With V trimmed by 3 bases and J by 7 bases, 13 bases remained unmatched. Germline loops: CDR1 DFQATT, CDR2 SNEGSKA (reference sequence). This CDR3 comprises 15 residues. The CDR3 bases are TGCAGTGCTAGGACTGGAGATAGCGGGAGAAGTGAGCAGTACTTC. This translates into CSARTGDSGRSEQYF.

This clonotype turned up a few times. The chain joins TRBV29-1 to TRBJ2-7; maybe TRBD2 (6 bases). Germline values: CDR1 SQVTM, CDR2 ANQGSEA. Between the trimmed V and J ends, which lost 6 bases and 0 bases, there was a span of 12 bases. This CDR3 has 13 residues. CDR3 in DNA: TGCAGCGTGTCACGGGGGAGCTCCTACGAGCAGTACTTC. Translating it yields CSVSRGSSYEQYF.

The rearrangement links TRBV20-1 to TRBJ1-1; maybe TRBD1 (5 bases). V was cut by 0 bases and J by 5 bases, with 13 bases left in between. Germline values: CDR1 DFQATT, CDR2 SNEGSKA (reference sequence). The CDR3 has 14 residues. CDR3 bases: TGCAGTGCTAGAGAGGGGGGAGAGAAAACTGAAGCTTTCTTT. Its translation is CSAREGGEKTEAFF.

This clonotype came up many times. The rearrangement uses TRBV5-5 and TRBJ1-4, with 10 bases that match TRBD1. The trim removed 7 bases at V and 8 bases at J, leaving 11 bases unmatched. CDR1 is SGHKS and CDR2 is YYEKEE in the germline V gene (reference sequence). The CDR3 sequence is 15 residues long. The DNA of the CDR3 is TGTGCCAGCTCGTACCCCGGGACAGGGGTCGAAAAACTGTTTTTT. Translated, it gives CASSYPGTGVEKLFF.

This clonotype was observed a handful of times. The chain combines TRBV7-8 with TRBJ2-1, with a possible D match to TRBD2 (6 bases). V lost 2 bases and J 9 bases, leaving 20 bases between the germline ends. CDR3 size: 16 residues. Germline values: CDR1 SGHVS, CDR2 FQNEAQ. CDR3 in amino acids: CASSLRFFGTRFEQFF. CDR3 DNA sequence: TGTGCCAGCAGCTTAAGGTTTTTTGGGACTCGGTTTGAGCAGTTCTTC.

As DNA, the CDR3 is TGCGCCAGCAGCCCCGATGTAGGGGGGCGGAATTCACCCCTCCACTTT. Amino acid sequence: CASSPDVGGRNSPLHF. The chain employs TRBV5-1 and TRBJ1-6, with D possibly matching TRBD1 (6 bases). The CDR3 loop spans 16 amino acids. The germline V and J ends were trimmed by 4 bases and 7 bases, with 18 bases remaining between them. CDR1 and CDR2 from the germline V gene are SGHRS and YFSETQ.

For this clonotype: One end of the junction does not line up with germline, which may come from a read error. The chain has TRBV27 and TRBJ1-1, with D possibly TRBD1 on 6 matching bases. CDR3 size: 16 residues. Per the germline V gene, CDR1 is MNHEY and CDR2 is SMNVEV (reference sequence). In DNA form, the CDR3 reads TGTGCCAGCAGTGTGAAGGGGGGAGGGATGAACGCTGAAGCTTTCTTT. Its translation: CASSVKGGGMNAEAFF.